Shown below are 20 T cell receptor beta chains from a single sample sequenced in a study of monozygotic twins with inflammatory bowel disease. Each CDR3 protein gets one entry in TCRdb, which reprocessed the 5' RACE reads and gives no DNA. Reported are about 210,000 distinct CDR3 sequences; the ten largest clones contain 7.7%. Sequenced sample: blood. All receptors come from a human donor with ulcerative colitis or Crohn's disease, or a healthy co-twin of an affected twin (not recorded which).

The rearrangement joins TRBV7-2 to TRBJ2-2. CDR3 length equals 15 residues. Looked up from germline, CDR1 is SGHTA and CDR2 is FQGNSA. The CDR3 sequence is CASSPTQRETGELFF.

The rearrangement links TRBV19 to TRBJ2-1. Germline V lookup: CDR1 LNHDA, CDR2 SQIVND (reference sequence). CDR3 size: 14 residues. CDR3 in amino acids: CASSIQSSYNEQFF.

The V gene is TRBV27, the J gene TRBJ2-7. CDR1 is MNHEY and CDR2 is SMNVEV in the germline V gene (reference sequence). This CDR3 is built from 14 residues. This chain's CDR3 is CASSLSGGVYEQYF.

The chain links TRBV20-1 to TRBJ2-7. The V gene's germline CDR1 is DFQATT and CDR2 SNEGSKA (reference sequence). The CDR3 consists of 13 residues. The CDR3 here is CSASLTFVSEQYF.

V and J are TRBV24-1 and TRBJ2-2. The CDR3 is made up of 16 amino acids. In germline, CDR1 is KGHDR, CDR2 SFDVKD. The CDR3 protein is CATSEESGVDIGELFF.

This chain joins TRBV24-1 and TRBJ2-5; the D call from TCRdb, TRBD1, cannot be confirmed without DNA. Germline V gives CDR1 KGHDR, CDR2 SFDVKD. The CDR3 is 14 residues long. This chain's CDR3 is CATSGTGTGGVQYF.

This chain links TRBV15 with TRBJ1-5; there is no DNA to check the TCRdb D call of TRBD1. Per germline, CDR1 LNHNV and CDR2 YYDKDF (reference sequence). CDR3 length: 18 amino acids. The CDR3 protein is CATSRVFTGTGGRQPQHF.

V usage is TRBV7-9 and J usage is TRBJ1-4. Looked up from germline, CDR1 is SEHNR and CDR2 is FQNEAQ (reference sequence). This CDR3 is 15 amino acids long. Here the CDR3 reads CASSPLKELNEKLFF.

The chain is built from TRBV18 and TRBJ2-1; TCRdb lists TRBD2, though no DNA is available to test this call. The length of the CDR3 is 15 residues. Germline V CDR1 and CDR2: KGHSH, LQKENI. The CDR3 sequence: CASSPLADSYNEQFF.

The rearrangement uses TRBV10-3 and TRBJ2-1; the TCRdb D gene call, TRBD1, has no DNA to confirm it. The CDR3 consists of 13 residues. The V gene's germline CDR1 is ENHRY and CDR2 SYGVKD. The chain's CDR3 is CAISDGTPSEQFF.

The chain employs TRBV7-6 and TRBJ2-7; the TRBD2 assignment by TCRdb is unverifiable without DNA. Germline-derived CDR1 and CDR2 are SGHVS and FNYEAQ. The CDR3 runs 14 residues. The CDR3: CASSFGGDLYEQYF.

This chain joins TRBV29-1 and TRBJ1-2; checking the TCRdb D call of TRBD1 is not possible without DNA. The CDR3 contains 12 residues. CDR1 and CDR2 (germline): SQVTM, ANQGSEA. CDR3 in amino acids: CSVDPQGSGYTF.

The chain joins TRBV5-4 to TRBJ2-7; absent DNA, TCRdb's TRBD1 call cannot be checked. Germline loops: CDR1 SGHNT, CDR2 YYREEE (reference sequence). This CDR3 comprises 13 residues. The CDR3: CASSLGVPYEQYF.

The J gene is TRBJ1-1, the V gene TRBV23-1. TRBV23-1 carries the ORF label, with uncertain function. This CDR3 is 15 amino acids long. CDR3 sequence: CASSQWQRPNTEAFF.

The rearrangement links TRBV2 to TRBJ2-3. The CDR3 loop spans 13 amino acids. Per germline, CDR1 SNHLY and CDR2 FYNNEI. The CDR3 protein is CASSEQTADTQYF. Supplemented by reference TRBV2 and TRBJ2-3, the full variable domain reads EPEVTQTPSHQVTQMGQEVILRCVPISNHLYFYWYRQILGQKVEFLVSFYNNEISEKSEIFDDQFSVERPDGSNFTLKIRSTKLEDSAMYFCASSEQTADTQYFGPGTRLTVL.

The CDR3 protein is CASSPPAAGGYNEQFF. The chain uses TRBV18 and TRBJ2-1; as DNA is missing, the TRBD2 call by TCRdb cannot be tested. This CDR3 region has 16 residues. Germline V CDR1 and CDR2: KGHSH, LQKENI.

The gene calls are TRBV7-9 and TRBJ2-7; TCRdb outputs TRBD1, but without DNA this stays unchecked. Germline loops: CDR1 SEHNR, CDR2 FQNEAQ (reference sequence). The CDR3 is 15 residues long. CDR3 sequence reads: CASSRQGSSSYEQYF.

This chain links TRBV28 with TRBJ2-3; the TCRdb call, TRBD1, lacks DNA for checking. CDR1 and CDR2 (germline): MDHEN, SYDVKM. This CDR3 is 14 amino acids long. The CDR3 here is CASTRDRRTDTQYF.

The rearrangement uses TRBV11-2 and TRBJ1-1; with no DNA, the TCRdb D assignment of TRBD1 cannot be verified. Germline-derived CDR1 and CDR2 are SGHAT and FQNNGV. The CDR3 covers 14 residues. CDR3: CASSKDSLNTEAFF.

The V and J genes are TRBV5-1 and TRBJ2-3; the D gene TCRdb calls, TRBD1, cannot be checked with no DNA. This CDR3 comprises 15 residues. Germline V gene data show CDR1 as SGHRS and CDR2 as YFSETQ. The CDR3 here is CASSSYLTGTDTQYF.